A single sample gave rise to the 21 T cell receptor beta chains below, sequenced in a study of blood T cell repertoires in COVID-19. The assay was immunoSEQ multiplex PCR, and TCRdb's table has in-frame clones only and misses some. The data contain hundreds of thousands of clones, 75% to 90% of them singletons. The material sequenced was peripheral blood. These receptor sequences come from a man in his forties with acute or convalescent COVID-19.

The chain couples TRBV2 to TRBJ2-7, with D possibly being TRBD2 (6 bases). From germline, CDR1 is SNHLY and CDR2 FYNNEI. The CDR3 contains 15 residues. V shed 5 bases and J shed 3 bases, with 17 bases lying between them. CDR3 bases: TGTGCCAGCAGTTTGGGGTCCGGGGGTTACTACGAGCAGTACTTC. This gives the protein CASSLGSGGYYEQYF.

The V and J genes are TRBV14 and TRBJ1-1; a weak D match, TRBD1 (6 bases). Germline CDR1 is SGHDN and CDR2 is FVKESK. This CDR3 has 15 amino acids. V lost 6 bases and J lost 1, with 15 bases in between. The CDR3 is CASRERGGKNTEAFF. CDR3 nucleotide sequence: TGTGCCAGCAGGGAAAGGGGGGGGAAGAACACTGAAGCTTTCTTT.

The chain uses TRBV10-1 and TRBJ2-2; TRBD1 aligns across 10 bases. The V segment lost 7 bases and the J segment 5 bases; nucleotides outside the gene matches: 4. The germline V gene has CDR1 WNHNN and CDR2 SYGVQD (reference sequence). The CDR3 runs 14 residues. The CDR3 loop is CASTTGQGTGELFF. CDR3 nucleotide sequence: TGCGCCAGCACTACGGGACAGGGGACCGGGGAGCTGTTTTTT.

The chain uses TRBV11-2 and TRBJ1-2; D unresolved. This CDR3 has 14 residues. Germline loops: CDR1 SGHAT, CDR2 FQNNGV. Trimming cost V 2 bases and J 7 bases, with 14 bases left between them. CDR3 DNA sequence: TGTGCCAGCAGCTTAAGCCCGGGAGACCGTGGCTACACCTTC. Amino acids: CASSLSPGDRGYTF.

The chain recombines TRBV15 with TRBJ2-7, with 7 bases identical to TRBD1. The trim removed 6 bases at V and 6 bases at J, leaving 8 bases unmatched. The CDR3 is made up of 13 amino acids. Germline V gives CDR1 LNHNV, CDR2 YYDKDF (reference sequence). CDR3 residues: CATRGRDSVEQYF. In DNA form, the CDR3 reads TGTGCCACCAGGGGCCGGGACAGTGTCGAGCAGTACTTC.

In regard to this clone: The identical CDR3 is also encoded by other nucleotide sequences in the sample. V usage is TRBV20-1 and J usage is TRBJ1-2; D gene unclear. The CDR3 has 10 residues. Germline loops: CDR1 DFQATT, CDR2 SNEGSKA (reference sequence). The V and J ends lost 6 bases and 7 bases respectively, with 9 bases between them. For the CDR3, the DNA is TGCAGTGCCCCCGGAGGTGGCTACACCTTC. Its protein is CSAPGGGYTF.

The chain uses TRBV7-9 and TRBJ1-2, with 10 bases aligning to TRBD1. V shed 2 bases, J shed 4 bases, and the junction held 7 bases outside the gene matches. CDR3 length equals 16 residues. Germline V gene sequence: CDR1 SEHNR, CDR2 FQNEAQ (reference sequence). Here the CDR3 reads CASSLPTTGGGYGYTF. CDR3 nucleotide sequence: TGTGCCAGCAGCTTACCCACGACAGGGGGCGGCTATGGCTACACCTTC. The complete variable domain, with remaining parts taken from reference TRBV7-9 and TRBJ1-2, reads DTGVSQNPRHKITKRGQNVTFRCDPISEHNRLYWYRQTLGQGPEFLTYFQNEAQLEKSRLLSDRFSAERPKGSFSTLEIQRTEQGDSAMYLCASSLPTTGGGYGYTFGSGTRLTVV.

This chain uses TRBV2 with TRBJ2-3; no firm D call. Trimming shortened V by 10 bases and J by 2 bases, and 13 bases separated the two germline ends. The CDR3 is 13 amino acids. Germline V gene data show CDR1 as SNHLY and CDR2 as FYNNEI. In DNA form, the CDR3 reads TGTGCCACCCAGAGGAGTTTCACAGATACGCAGTATTTT. Translating it yields CATQRSFTDTQYF. Full variable domain (remainder filled in from reference TRBV2 and TRBJ2-3): EPEVTQTPSHQVTQMGQEVILRCVPISNHLYFYWYRQILGQKVEFLVSFYNNEISEKSEIFDDQFSVERPDGSNFTLKIRSTKLEDSAMYFCATQRSFTDTQYFGPGTRLTVL.

This rearrangement joins TRBV27 to TRBJ1-1; 10 bases agree with TRBD1. CDR1 and CDR2 from the germline V gene are MNHEY and SMNVEV (reference sequence). The ends lost 4 bases at V and 1 base at J; junction bases unmatched: 3. The CDR3 is made up of 15 amino acids. This CDR3 is CASSSWTGGNTEAFF. CDR3 in DNA: TGTGCCAGCAGTTCATGGACAGGGGGGAACACTGAAGCTTTCTTT.

The CDR3 sequence: CASSRGGGLNTEAFF. The CDR3 region has the DNA TGTGCCAGCAGCCGGGGAGGGGGGCTGAACACTGAAGCTTTCTTT. The chain joins TRBV11-3 to TRBJ1-1; D may be TRBD1 (6 bases). Per germline, CDR1 SGHNT and CDR2 YENEEA. The CDR3 is 15 residues long. Trimming left V 5 bases short and J 0 bases short, with 13 bases between. The entire variable domain, with the rest obtained from reference TRBV11-3 and TRBJ1-1, is as follows: EAGVVQSPRYKIIEKKQPVAFWCNPISGHNTLYWYLQNLGQGPELLIRYENEEAVDDSQLPKDRFSAERLKGVDSTLKIQPAELGDSAVYLCASSRGGGLNTEAFFGQGTRLTVV.

The chain carries TRBV11-3 and TRBJ2-1, with a possible D match to TRBD2 (5 bases). V lost 2 bases to trimming and J lost 9 bases, with 14 bases between them. Germline values: CDR1 SGHNT, CDR2 YENEEA. This CDR3 spans 14 amino acids. In DNA form, the CDR3 reads TGTGCCAGCAGCTTAAGGTCAGCGGTCTCTGAGCAGTTCTTC. This gives the protein CASSLRSAVSEQFF.

The J gene is TRBJ1-2, the V gene TRBV12-5; 9 bases agree with TRBD1. The CDR3 has 14 amino acids. CDR1 and CDR2 (germline): LGHNT, FRNRAP. The ends lost 3 bases at V and 5 bases at J; junction bases unmatched: 4. The CDR3 loop is CASGLTGGVYGYTF. CDR3 DNA: TGTGCTAGTGGTTTAACAGGGGGCGTGTATGGCTACACCTTC.

The chain carries TRBV7-9 and TRBJ1-2, with TRBD1 as a possible D gene (5 bases). The V and J ends lost 8 bases and 2 bases respectively, with 12 bases between them. The germline V gene encodes CDR1 SEHNR and CDR2 FQNEAQ (reference sequence). The CDR3 has 13 residues. The CDR3 DNA reads TGTGCCAGCGAAATTCAGGGAAACTATGGCTACACCTTC. Translation gives CASEIQGNYGYTF.

The J gene is TRBJ1-3, the V gene TRBV2, with a weak D call TRBD1 (5 bases). Looked up from germline, CDR1 is SNHLY and CDR2 is FYNNEI. The CDR3 is 16 residues long. Trimming removed 5 bases at V and 0 bases at J, with 14 bases between. The DNA for the CDR3 is TGTGCCAGCAGTCCCCAGGACATAACCTCTGGAAACACCATATATTTT. This codes for CASSPQDITSGNTIYF.

V usage is TRBV5-1 and J usage is TRBJ2-7; maybe TRBD2 (6 bases). V lost 3 bases, J lost 2 bases, and 15 bases lay in between. The CDR3 length is 15 residues. The germline gives CDR1 SGHRS, CDR2 YFSETQ. The CDR3 protein is CASSSGGAPTYEQYF. In DNA form, the CDR3 reads TGCGCCAGCAGCTCGGGCGGGGCGCCTACCTACGAGCAGTACTTC.

V gene TRBV3-1 (or the pseudogene TRBV3-2) combines with J gene TRBJ1-1; D remains ambiguous. Deletions cut 0 bases from V and 0 bases from J, with 8 bases between. The CDR3 loop spans 15 amino acids. Germline CDR1 LGHDT, CDR2 YNNKEL (reference sequence). CDR3 in DNA: TGTGCCAGCAGCCAAGAAATACGGTTGAACACTGAAGCTTTCTTT. It encodes CASSQEIRLNTEAFF.

The rearrangement joins TRBV5-4 to TRBJ2-7; TRBD2 might be the D (6 bases). The germline V gene encodes CDR1 SGHNT and CDR2 YYREEE (reference sequence). The CDR3 is 13 amino acids. The germline V and J ends were trimmed by 1 base and 5 bases, with 10 bases remaining between them. The CDR3 protein is CASSLWGTHEQYF. Here the CDR3 DNA reads TGTGCCAGCAGCTTGTGGGGGACTCACGAGCAGTACTTC.

The chain employs TRBV7-4 and TRBJ1-5; D gene uncertain. Germline-derived CDR1 and CDR2 are SGHVT and SQSDAQ. This CDR3 region has 16 residues. The V end lost 1 base, the J end lost 0 bases, and 10 bases lay between the germline ends. Here the CDR3 reads CASSLVREYSNQPQHF. The CDR3 DNA sequence: TGTGCCAGCAGCTTAGTGAGGGAGTATAGCAATCAGCCCCAGCATTTT.

V and J are TRBV3-1 (or the pseudogene TRBV3-2) and TRBJ1-3, with D maybe TRBD1 (6 bases). CDR1 and CDR2 from the germline V gene are LGHDT and YNNKEL (reference sequence). V gave up 4 bases and J gave up 0 bases, with 7 bases separating them. This CDR3 has 14 residues. The CDR3 DNA reads as TGTGCCAGCAGCCCAGGGGCCTCTGGAAACACCATATATTTT. Translating it yields CASSPGASGNTIYF.

This clone was counted a few times. This rearrangement joins TRBV27 to TRBJ2-7; no clear D gene. CDR3 length equals 14 residues. Germline V gene data show CDR1 as MNHEY and CDR2 as SMNVEV (reference sequence). Trimming cost V 2 bases and J 3 bases, with 11 bases left between them. The CDR3 loop reads CASSLRIKSYEQYF. CDR3 nucleotides: TGTGCCAGCAGTTTACGAATCAAGAGCTACGAGCAGTACTTC.

This clone has a single count. V and J are TRBV5-1 and TRBJ1-2; maybe TRBD1 (6 bases). The CDR3 is made up of 15 amino acids. CDR1 is SGHRS and CDR2 is YFSETQ in the germline V gene. The V gene lost 5 bases and the J gene lost 4 bases, with 18 bases spanning the gap. The CDR3 region has the DNA TGCGCCAGCAGTCCTTTCCCGGGACAAGTCTATGGCTACACCTTC. This translates into CASSPFPGQVYGYTF.